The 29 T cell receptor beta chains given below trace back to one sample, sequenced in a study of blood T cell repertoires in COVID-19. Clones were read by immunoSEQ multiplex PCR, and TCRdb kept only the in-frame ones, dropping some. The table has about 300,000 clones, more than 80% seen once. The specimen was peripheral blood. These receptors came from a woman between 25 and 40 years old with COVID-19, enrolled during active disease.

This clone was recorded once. The CDR3 region has the DNA TGTGCCAGCAGTTTCTGGCAGGGGGATCAGCCCCAGCATTTT. Protein: CASSFWQGDQPQHF. The chain recombines TRBV27 with TRBJ1-5, with 7 bases fitting TRBD1. CDR1 and CDR2 from the germline V gene are MNHEY and SMNVEV (reference sequence). The CDR3 covers 14 residues. V lost 3 bases and J lost 5; bases outside the gene matches: 4.

CDR3 residues: CSASLAGVYNEQFF. CDR3 bases: TGCAGTGCTAGTCTAGCGGGAGTTTACAATGAGCAGTTCTTC. V gene TRBV20-1 combines with J gene TRBJ2-1; 10 nucleotides match TRBD2. Germline V CDR1 and CDR2: DFQATT, SNEGSKA (reference sequence). This CDR3 comprises 14 residues. The J segment lost 4 bases and the V segment lost 3 bases, leaving 3 bases of the junction unmatched.

The CDR3 protein is CASSYDGGLGGELFF. CDR3 coding DNA: TGTGCCAGCAGTTACGATGGGGGGTTAGGCGGGGAGCTGTTTTTT. The J gene is TRBJ2-2, the V gene TRBV6-5; a possible D gene is TRBD2 (6 bases). V shed 2 bases and J shed 7 bases, with 14 bases lying between them. Germline loops: CDR1 MNHEY, CDR2 SVGAGI. The CDR3 is made up of 15 amino acids.

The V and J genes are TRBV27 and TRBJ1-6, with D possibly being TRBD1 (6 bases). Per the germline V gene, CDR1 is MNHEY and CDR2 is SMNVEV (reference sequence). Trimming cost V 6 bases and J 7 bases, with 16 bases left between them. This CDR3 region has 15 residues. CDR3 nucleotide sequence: TGTGCCAGCAGAGACCTCGGGCAGGGGAATTCACCCCTCCACTTT. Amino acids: CASRDLGQGNSPLHF.

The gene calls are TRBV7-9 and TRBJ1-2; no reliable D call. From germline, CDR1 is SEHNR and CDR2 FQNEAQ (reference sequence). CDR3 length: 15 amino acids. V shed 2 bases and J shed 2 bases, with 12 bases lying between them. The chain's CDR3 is CASSLYEDYNYGYTF. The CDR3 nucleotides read TGTGCCAGCAGCTTATATGAGGACTACAACTATGGCTACACCTTC.

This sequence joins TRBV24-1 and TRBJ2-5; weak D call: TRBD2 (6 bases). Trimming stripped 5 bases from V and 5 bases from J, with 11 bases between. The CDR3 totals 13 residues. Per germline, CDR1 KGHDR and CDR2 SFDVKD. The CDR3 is CATSGTGRETQYF. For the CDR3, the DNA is TGTGCCACCAGTGGAACGGGGAGGGAGACCCAGTACTTC.

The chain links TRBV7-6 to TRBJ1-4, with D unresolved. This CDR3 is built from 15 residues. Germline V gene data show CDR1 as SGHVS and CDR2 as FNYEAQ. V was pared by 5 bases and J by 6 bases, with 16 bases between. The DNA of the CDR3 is TGTGCCAGCAGCCAGGCCGCGGGGTTTGATGAAAAACTGTTTTTT. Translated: CASSQAAGFDEKLFF.

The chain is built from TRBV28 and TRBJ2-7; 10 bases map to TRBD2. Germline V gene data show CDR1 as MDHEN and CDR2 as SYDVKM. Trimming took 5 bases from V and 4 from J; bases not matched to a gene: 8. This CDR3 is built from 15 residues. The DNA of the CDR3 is TGTGCCAGCAGTCCCACTAGCGGGATTGGGTACGAGCAGTACTTC. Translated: CASSPTSGIGYEQYF.

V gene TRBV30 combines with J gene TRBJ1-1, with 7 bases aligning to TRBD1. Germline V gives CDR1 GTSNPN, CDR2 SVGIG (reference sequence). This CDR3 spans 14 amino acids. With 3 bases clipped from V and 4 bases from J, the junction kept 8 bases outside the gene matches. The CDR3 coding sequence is TGTGCCTGGAGCGAGTTGTCAGGGGGCACTGAAGCTTTCTTT. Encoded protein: CAWSELSGGTEAFF.

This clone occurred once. CDR3 residues: CASSAQQIGNTIYF. The CDR3, as DNA: TGTGCCAGCAGCGCACAGCAGATCGGAAACACCATATATTTT. The V and J genes are TRBV28 and TRBJ1-3; D not certain. The CDR3 totals 14 residues. Germline-derived CDR1 and CDR2 are MDHEN and SYDVKM. Trimming cost V 6 bases and J 4 bases, with 13 bases left between them.

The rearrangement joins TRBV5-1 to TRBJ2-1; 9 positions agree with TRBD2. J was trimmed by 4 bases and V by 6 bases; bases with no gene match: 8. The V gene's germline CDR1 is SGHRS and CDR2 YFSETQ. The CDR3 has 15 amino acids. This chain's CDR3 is CASNGIAGAYNEQFF. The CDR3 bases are TGCGCCAGCAACGGAATAGCGGGAGCGTACAATGAGCAGTTCTTC.

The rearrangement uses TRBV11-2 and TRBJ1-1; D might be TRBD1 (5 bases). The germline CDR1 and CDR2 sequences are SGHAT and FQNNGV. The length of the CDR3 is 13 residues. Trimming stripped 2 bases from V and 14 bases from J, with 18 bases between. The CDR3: CASSLNLAGRGFF. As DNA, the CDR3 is TGTGCCAGCAGCTTAAATCTGGCGGGGCGAGGCTTCTTT.

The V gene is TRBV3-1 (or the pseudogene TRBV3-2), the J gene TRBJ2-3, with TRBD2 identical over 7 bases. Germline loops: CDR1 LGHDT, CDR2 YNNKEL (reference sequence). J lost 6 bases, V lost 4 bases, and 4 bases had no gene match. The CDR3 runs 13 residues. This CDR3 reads CASSLAGVDTQYF. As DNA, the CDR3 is TGTGCCAGCAGCCTGGCGGGAGTGGATACGCAGTATTTT.

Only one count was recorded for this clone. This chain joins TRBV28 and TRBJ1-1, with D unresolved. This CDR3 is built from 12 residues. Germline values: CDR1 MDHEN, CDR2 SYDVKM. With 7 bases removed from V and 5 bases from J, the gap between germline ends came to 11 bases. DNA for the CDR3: TGTGCCAGCAATCGGCTGAGGACTGAAGCTTTCTTT. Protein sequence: CASNRLRTEAFF.

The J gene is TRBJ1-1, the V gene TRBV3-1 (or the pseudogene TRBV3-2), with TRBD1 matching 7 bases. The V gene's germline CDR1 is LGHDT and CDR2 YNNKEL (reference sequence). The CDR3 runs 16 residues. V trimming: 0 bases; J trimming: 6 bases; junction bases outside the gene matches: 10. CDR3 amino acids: CASSQDWANRGSEAFF. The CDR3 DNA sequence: TGTGCCAGCAGCCAAGATTGGGCTAACAGGGGCTCTGAAGCTTTCTTT.

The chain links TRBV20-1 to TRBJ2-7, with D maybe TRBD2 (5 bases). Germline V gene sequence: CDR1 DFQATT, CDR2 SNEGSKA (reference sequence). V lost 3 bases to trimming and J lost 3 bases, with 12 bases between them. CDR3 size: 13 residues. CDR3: CSASRAGVYEQYF. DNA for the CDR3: TGCAGTGCTAGTCGCGCGGGCGTCTACGAGCAGTACTTC.

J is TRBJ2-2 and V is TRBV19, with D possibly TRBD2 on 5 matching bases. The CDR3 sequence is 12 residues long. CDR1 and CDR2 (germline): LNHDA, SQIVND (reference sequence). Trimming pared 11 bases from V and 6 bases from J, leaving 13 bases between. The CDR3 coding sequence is TGTGCCGGAAGAGGAGGAGCCGGGGAGCTGTTTTTT. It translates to CAGRGGAGELFF.

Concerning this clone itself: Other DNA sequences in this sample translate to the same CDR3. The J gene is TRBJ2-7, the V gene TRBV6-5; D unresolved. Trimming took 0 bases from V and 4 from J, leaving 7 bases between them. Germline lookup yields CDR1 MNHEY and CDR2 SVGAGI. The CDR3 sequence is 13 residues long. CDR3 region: CASSYSRSYEQYF. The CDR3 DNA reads TGTGCCAGCAGTTACTCGAGGAGTTACGAGCAGTACTTC.

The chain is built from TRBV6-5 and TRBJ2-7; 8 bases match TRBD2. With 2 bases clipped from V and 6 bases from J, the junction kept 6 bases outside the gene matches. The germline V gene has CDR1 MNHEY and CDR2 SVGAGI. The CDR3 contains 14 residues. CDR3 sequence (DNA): TGTGCCAGCAGTTACGACCGAGCGGGAGTCGAGCAGTACTTC. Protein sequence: CASSYDRAGVEQYF.

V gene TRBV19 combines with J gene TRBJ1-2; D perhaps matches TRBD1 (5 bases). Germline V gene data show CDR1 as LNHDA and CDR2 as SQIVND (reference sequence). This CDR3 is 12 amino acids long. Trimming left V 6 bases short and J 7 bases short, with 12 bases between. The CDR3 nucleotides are TGTGCCAGTAGCGACCAGGGCGCTGGCTACACCTTC. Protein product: CASSDQGAGYTF.

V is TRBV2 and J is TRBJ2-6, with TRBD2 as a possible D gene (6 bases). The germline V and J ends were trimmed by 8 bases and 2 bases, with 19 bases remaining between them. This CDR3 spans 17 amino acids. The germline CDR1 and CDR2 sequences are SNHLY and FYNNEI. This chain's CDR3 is CASPRIGEEAGANVLTF. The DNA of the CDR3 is TGTGCCAGCCCCCGTATAGGGGAGGAGGCTGGGGCCAACGTCCTGACTTTC.

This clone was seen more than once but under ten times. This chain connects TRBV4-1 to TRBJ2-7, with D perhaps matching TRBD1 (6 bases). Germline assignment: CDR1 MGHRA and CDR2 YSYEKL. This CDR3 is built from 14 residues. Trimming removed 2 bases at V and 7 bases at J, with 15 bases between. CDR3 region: CASSQFRTELEQYF. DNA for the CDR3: TGCGCCAGCAGCCAATTTAGGACAGAACTTGAGCAGTACTTC.

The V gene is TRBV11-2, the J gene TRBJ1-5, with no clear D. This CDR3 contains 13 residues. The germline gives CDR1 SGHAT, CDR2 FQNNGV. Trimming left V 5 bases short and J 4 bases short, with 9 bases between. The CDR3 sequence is CASSPSVNQPQHF. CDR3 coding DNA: TGTGCCAGCAGCCCCTCTGTTAATCAGCCCCAGCATTTT.

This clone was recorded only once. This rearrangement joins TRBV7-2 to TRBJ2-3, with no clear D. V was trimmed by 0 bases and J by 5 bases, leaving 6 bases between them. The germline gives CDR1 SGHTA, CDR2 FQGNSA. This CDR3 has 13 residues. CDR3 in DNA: TGTGCCAGCAGCTTAGCGATGAGAGATACGCAGTATTTT. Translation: CASSLAMRDTQYF.

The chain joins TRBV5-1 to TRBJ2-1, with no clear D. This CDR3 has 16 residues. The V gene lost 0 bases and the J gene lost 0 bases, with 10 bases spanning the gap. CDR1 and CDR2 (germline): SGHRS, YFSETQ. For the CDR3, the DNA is TGCGCCAGCAGCTTGGATCTCTCTTTCTCCTACAATGAGCAGTTCTTC. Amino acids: CASSLDLSFSYNEQFF.

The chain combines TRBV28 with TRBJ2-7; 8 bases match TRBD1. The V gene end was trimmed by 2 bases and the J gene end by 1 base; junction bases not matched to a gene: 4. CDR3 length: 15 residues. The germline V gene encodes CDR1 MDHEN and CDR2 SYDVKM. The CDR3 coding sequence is TGTGCCAGCAGTTTAGCCCGGACAGGGTCCTACGAGCAGTACTTC. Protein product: CASSLARTGSYEQYF.

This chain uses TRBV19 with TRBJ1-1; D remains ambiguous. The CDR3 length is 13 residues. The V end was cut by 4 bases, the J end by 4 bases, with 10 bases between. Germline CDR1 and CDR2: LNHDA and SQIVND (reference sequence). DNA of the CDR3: TGTGCCAGTAGTACCTTGCGCGGCACTGAAGCTTTCTTT. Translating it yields CASSTLRGTEAFF.

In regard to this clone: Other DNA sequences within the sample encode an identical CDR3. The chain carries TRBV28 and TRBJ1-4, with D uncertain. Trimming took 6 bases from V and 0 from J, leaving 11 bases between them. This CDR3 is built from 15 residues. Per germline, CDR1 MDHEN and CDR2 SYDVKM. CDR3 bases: TGTGCCAGCAGCTCAGGTGGTGCAACTAATGAAAAACTGTTTTTT. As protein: CASSSGGATNEKLFF.

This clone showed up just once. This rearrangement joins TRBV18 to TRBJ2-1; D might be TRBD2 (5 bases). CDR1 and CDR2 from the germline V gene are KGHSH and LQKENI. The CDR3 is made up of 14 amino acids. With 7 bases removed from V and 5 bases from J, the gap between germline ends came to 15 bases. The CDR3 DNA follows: TGTGCCAGCTACGGTCTAGGGAGCGACAATGAGCAGTTCTTC. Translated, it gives CASYGLGSDNEQFF.